The sequence of this T cell receptor (beta chain) was determined in a study of shared clonotypes between healthy human individuals. The length of the CDR3 is 14 residues. The germline V gene encodes CDR1 SGDLS and CDR2 YYNGEE. V gave up 0 bases and J gave up 0 bases, with 3 bases separating them. Profiling relied on immunoSEQ multiplex PCR, and the TCRdb table lists in-frame clones only, not all of them. The profile covers roughly 1 million clones, with roughly 80% appearing a single time and approximately 1.5% taken by the ten largest. V gene TRBV9 combines with J gene TRBJ2-2; D is ambiguous. Sequenced: memory CD4+ T cells sorted from blood. Subset reported: CD45RA-negative fraction. This TCR was sampled from a man younger than 30 in good health. The CDR3 protein is CASSVATNTGELFF. The CDR3 DNA reads as TGTGCCAGCAGCGTAGCCACGAACACCGGGGAGCTGTTTTTT. Filled out from reference TRBV9 and TRBJ2-2, the complete variable domain reads DSGVTQTPKHLITATGQRVTLRCSPRSGDLSVYWYQQSLDQGLQFLIQYYNGEERAKGNILERFSAQQFPDLHSELNLSSLELGDSALYFCASSVATNTGELFFGEGSRLTVL.